This is a list of T cell receptor beta chains from one sample in a study of spatial heterogeneity in lung cancer. TCRdb reprocessed the 5' RACE reads with MiXCR, giving one entry per CDR3 protein. The sample holds 89,000 or so distinct CDR3 sequences; 15% to 25% are singletons and the top ten take around 6.6%. The source material was PBMCs, sampled at surgery. These TCRs come from a male donor with early-stage non-small cell lung cancer. The CDR3 runs from the conserved cysteine through the conserved F or W. Fields, in order: clone size, J gene, V gene, D gene, CDR3 protein, CDR3 DNA. A D gene is named only where the DNA matches it firmly. Size is stated for part of the rows, as once, few or many counts, or as a class when the clone is expanded.

-,TRBJ2-3,TRBV15,-,CATSRKETFTDTQYF,TGTGCCACCAGCAGGAAAGAGACTTTCACAGATACGCAGTATTTT
-,TRBJ2-3,TRBV20-1,-,CSARSGTRADTQYF,TGCAGTGCTAGAAGTGGCACCCGGGCTGATACGCAGTATTTT
many,TRBJ2-3,TRBV19,-,CASSIDQGFPDTQYF,TGTGCCAGTAGTATAGATCAAGGGTTCCCAGATACGCAGTATTTT
-,TRBJ2-7,TRBV4-1,TRBD2,CASSQEGSTSAYYEQYF,TGCGCCAGCAGCCAAGAAGGTAGTACTAGCGCTTACTACGAGCAGTACTTC
-,TRBJ2-3,TRBV30,-,CAWSSGLMGPDTQYF,TGTGCCTGGAGTTCGGGCCTAATGGGTCCAGATACGCAGTATTTT
-,TRBJ2-7,TRBV25-1,-,CASSGGSSVSYEQYF,TGTGCCAGCAGTGGTGGGTCCAGTGTTAGCTACGAGCAGTACTTC
few,TRBJ2-6,TRBV18,-,CASSLRREVSGANVLTF,TGTGCCAGCTCACTACGCAGGGAAGTTTCTGGGGCCAACGTCCTGACTTTC
-,TRBJ2-3,TRBV11-3,-,CASSLRNTDTQYF,TGTGCCAGCAGCCTTAGGAACACAGATACGCAGTATTTT
once,TRBJ1-1,TRBV5-1,-,CASSIRQDEPTEAFF,TGCGCCAGCAGCATTAGACAGGACGAGCCCACTGAAGCTTTCTTT
few,TRBJ2-3,TRBV28,TRBD2,CASTPSSGGEDTQYF,TGTGCCAGCACCCCTAGTAGCGGGGGCGAGGATACGCAGTATTTT
many,TRBJ1-1,TRBV7-9,-,CASSSRALGSAFF,TGTGCCAGCAGCTCACGGGCCCTCGGCTCCGCTTTCTTT
-,TRBJ2-2,TRBV27,-,CASSPSRGRAGELFF,TGTGCCAGCAGTCCCAGTAGGGGGAGAGCCGGGGAGCTGTTTTTT
-,TRBJ2-1,TRBV2,TRBD2,CASRLERENYNEQFF,TGTGCCAGCAGGTTGGAGCGGGAGAACTACAATGAGCAGTTCTTC
few,TRBJ2-1,TRBV4-2,-,CASSLLASAEYNEQFF,TGTGCCAGCAGCCTCCTCGCTAGCGCTGAATACAATGAGCAGTTCTTC
-,TRBJ2-5,TRBV7-9,-,CASSQGASGGETQYF,TGTGCCAGCAGCCAAGGAGCTTCCGGGGGTGAGACCCAGTACTTC
many,TRBJ2-5,TRBV29-1,TRBD2,CSVVTPGGETQYF,TGCAGCGTTGTAACACCCGGGGGGGAGACCCAGTACTTC
-,TRBJ1-5,TRBV6-1,-,CASSELGGQQPQHF,TGTGCCAGCAGTGAACTGGGCGGACAACAGCCCCAGCATTTT
many,TRBJ1-3,TRBV12-3/TRBV12-4,-,CASSRDQFSGNTIYF,TGTGCCAGCAGTCGGGACCAATTCTCTGGAAACACCATATATTTT
few,TRBJ1-1,TRBV11-1,-,CASSHLPPNTEAFF,TGTGCCAGCAGCCACCTCCCACCGAACACTGAAGCTTTCTTT
-,TRBJ1-1,TRBV5-1,TRBD1,CASSLDRGLGTEAFF,TGCGCCAGCAGCTTGGACAGGGGGCTCGGGACTGAAGCTTTCTTT
few,TRBJ2-1,TRBV20-1,-,CSADDSYNEQFF,TGCAGTGCTGATGACTCCTACAATGAGCAGTTCTTC
-,TRBJ1-2,TRBV2,-,CASEGGTYGYTF,TGTGCCAGTGAGGGGGGAACGTATGGCTACACCTTC
few,TRBJ2-3,TRBV5-1,TRBD2,CASSLGGLAGADTQYF,TGCGCCAGCAGCTTGGGAGGACTAGCGGGAGCGGATACGCAGTATTTT
few,TRBJ2-3,TRBV27,-,CASRVRLAITDTQYF,TGTGCCAGCAGAGTCCGGCTAGCGATCACAGATACGCAGTATTTT
-,TRBJ2-5,TRBV20-1,-,CSARDRRGQETQYF,TGCAGTGCTAGAGATAGGAGGGGGCAAGAGACCCAGTACTTC
few,TRBJ2-1,TRBV2,-,CASRPGHYNEQFF,TGTGCCAGCCGACCGGGACATTACAATGAGCAGTTCTTC
many,TRBJ1-5,TRBV12-3/TRBV12-4,-,CASSFLERHRVGQPQHF,TGTGCCAGCAGTTTTCTCGAGCGTCACAGGGTCGGGCAGCCCCAGCATTTT
-,TRBJ1-1,TRBV20-1,-,CSALNLNTEAFF,TGCAGTGCCCTAAACTTGAACACTGAAGCTTTCTTT
many,TRBJ2-5,TRBV11-2,TRBD2,CASSFRAGGQQETQYF,TGTGCCAGCAGCTTCAGAGCGGGGGGCCAACAAGAGACCCAGTACTTC
many,TRBJ1-5,TRBV19,-,CASSIVRAEQPQHF,TGTGCCAGTAGTATAGTGAGGGCGGAACAGCCCCAGCATTTT
-,TRBJ2-2,TRBV24-1,-,CATSEAGELFF,TGTGCCACCAGTGAAGCAGGGGAGCTGTTTTTT
few,TRBJ2-1,TRBV18,TRBD2,CASSPPAGGPISYNEQFF,TGTGCCAGCTCACCACCAGCGGGGGGGCCTATTAGCTACAATGAGCAGTTCTTC
-,TRBJ2-5,TRBV2,-,CASSGDYQETQYF,TGTGCCAGCAGTGGGGACTACCAAGAGACCCAGTACTTC
once,TRBJ2-7,TRBV19,-,CASSITRAFEQYF,TGTGCCAGTAGTATTACAAGAGCCTTCGAGCAGTACTTC
few,TRBJ1-2,TRBV12-3/TRBV12-4,-,CASSATRRQHYGYTF,TGTGCCAGCAGTGCCACTCGTAGGCAGCACTATGGCTACACCTTC
few,TRBJ1-4,TRBV7-6,-,CASSSGRYNEKLFF,TGTGCCAGCAGCTCCGGCCGTTATAATGAAAAACTGTTTTTT
many,TRBJ2-7,TRBV15,-,CATSRDPTYEQYF,TGTGCCACCAGCAGAGACCCCACCTACGAGCAGTACTTC
-,TRBJ2-5,TRBV29-1,TRBD1,CSSDRVGETQYF,TGCAGCTCAGACAGGGTCGGAGAGACCCAGTACTTC
few,TRBJ1-3,TRBV7-9,-,CASSLEALRSGNTIYF,TGTGCCAGCAGTCTTGAGGCGTTACGCTCTGGAAACACCATATATTTT
few,TRBJ2-5,TRBV29-1,-,CSVDGETQYF,TGCAGCGTTGATGGGGAGACCCAGTACTTC
many,TRBJ2-7,TRBV29-1,-,CSVSSTRSYEQYF,TGCAGCGTTTCCTCGACTAGATCCTACGAGCAGTACTTC
many,TRBJ1-2,TRBV29-1,-,CSVIFQGDGYTF,TGCAGCGTTATCTTCCAGGGTGATGGGTACACCTTC
medium-sized,TRBJ2-3,TRBV20-1,TRBD2,CSARALIAGDTDTQYF,TGCAGTGCTAGAGCCCTAATAGCGGGAGACACAGATACGCAGTATTTT
few,TRBJ2-3,TRBV6-5,-,CASGLIDTQYF,TGTGCCAGCGGGTTGATAGATACGCAGTATTTT
few,TRBJ2-7,TRBV20-1,-,CSARRDGSSYEQYF,TGCAGTGCCAGACGGGACGGGAGCTCCTACGAGCAGTACTTC
many,TRBJ1-4,TRBV12-3/TRBV12-4,-,CASSLGERPTNEKLFF,TGTGCCAGCAGTTTAGGAGAAAGACCAACTAATGAAAAACTGTTTTTT
-,TRBJ2-1,TRBV27,TRBD2,CASSLASGYNEQFF,TGTGCCAGCAGTCTGGCTAGCGGTTACAATGAGCAGTTCTTC
-,TRBJ1-1,TRBV6-1,-,CASTDRVFGTEAFF,TGTGCCAGCACTGATCGGGTCTTCGGCACTGAAGCTTTCTTT
few,TRBJ1-1,TRBV6-1,TRBD1,CASSEAWEGADTEAFF,TGTGCCAGCAGTGAAGCATGGGAGGGGGCGGACACTGAAGCTTTCTTT
-,TRBJ2-1,TRBV24-1,-,CATSGRGYNEQFF,TGTGCCACCAGTGGCCGAGGGTACAATGAGCAGTTCTTC
few,TRBJ2-7,TRBV5-1,-,CASSLDPGSYEQYF,TGCGCCAGCAGCTTGGATCCGGGCTCCTACGAGCAGTACTTC
few,TRBJ1-6,TRBV4-2,TRBD1,CASSQGTGLSSSPLHF,TGTGCCAGCAGCCAAGGGACAGGGTTGTCCTCTTCACCCCTCCACTTT
few,TRBJ2-7,TRBV28,-,CASSLDISYEQYF,TGTGCCAGCAGTTTGGACATCTCCTACGAGCAGTACTTC
-,TRBJ2-7,TRBV6-1,-,CASRAGGSYEQYF,TGTGCCAGCAGGGCTGGAGGGTCCTACGAGCAGTACTTC
few,TRBJ1-5,TRBV18,TRBD1,CASSPPGQLNQPQHF,TGTGCCAGCTCACCACCGGGACAGCTCAATCAGCCCCAGCATTTT
many,TRBJ2-2,TRBV20-1,TRBD2,CSAPGLAPGELFF,TGCAGTGCTCCGGGACTAGCCCCCGGGGAGCTGTTTTTT